Shown below are 8 T cell receptor beta chains from a single sample sequenced in a study of response to subunit inactivated influenza vaccine. From the RT-PCR reads, TCRdb called clonotypes with MiXCR, one entry per CDR3 protein. The sample yields hundreds of thousands of distinct CDR3 sequences, roughly 13% seen once. Here the sequenced sample was PBMCs from blood, taken 14 to 15 days before vaccination. Every receptor here comes from a man aged 50 to 59 who received an inactivated influenza vaccine.

This chain connects TRBV6-1 to TRBJ2-2; possible D gene TRBD2, 6 bases. The germline gives CDR1 MNHNS, CDR2 SASEGT. This CDR3 is 16 amino acids long. Trimming cost V 2 bases and J 4 bases, with 14 bases left between them. This CDR3 is CASSEWWGEITGELFF. As DNA, the CDR3 is TGTGCCAGCAGTGAATGGTGGGGGGAGATCACCGGGGAGCTGTTTTTT.

The chain employs TRBV2 and TRBJ2-3, with 12 nucleotides matching TRBD2. This CDR3 spans 17 amino acids. Trimming cost V 7 bases and J 3 bases; bases outside gene matches: 11. Germline lookup yields CDR1 SNHLY and CDR2 FYNNEI. The CDR3 DNA sequence: TGTGCCAGCAAAATGAGAGGACTAGCGGGACCGACAGATACGCAGTATTTT. It codes for CASKMRGLAGPTDTQYF.

The V and J genes are TRBV20-1 and TRBJ1-2, with 8 bases lining up with TRBD1. Per germline, CDR1 DFQATT and CDR2 SNEGSKA (reference sequence). The length of the CDR3 is 12 residues. V lost 3 bases, J lost 8 bases, and 5 bases stayed unmatched. CDR3: CSARPQGEGYTF. For the CDR3, the DNA is TGCAGTGCTAGGCCACAGGGGGAAGGCTACACCTTC.

V gene TRBV18 combines with J gene TRBJ1-4; possibly TRBD1 for D (6 bases). Trimming left V 6 bases short and J 7 bases short, with 18 bases between. There are 15 residues in the CDR3. CDR1 KGHSH and CDR2 LQKENI come from the germline V gene. For the CDR3, the DNA is TGTGCCAGCTCGCCGCTGGGGGCTGGCGGTGAAAAACTGTTTTTT. Translation gives CASSPLGAGGEKLFF.

This clonotype turned up a few times. The V gene is TRBV12-3 or TRBV12-4, the J gene TRBJ2-7, with 7 nucleotides matching TRBD2. The trim removed 6 bases at V and 3 bases at J, leaving 5 bases unmatched. The CDR3 runs to 13 residues. DNA for the CDR3: TGTGCCAGCAGCGTCCCGGGGGGCTACGAGCAGTACTTC. Protein sequence: CASSVPGGYEQYF.

Concerning this clonotype: This may come from a read error, since a much larger clone is one base off. J is TRBJ2-2 and V is TRBV12-3 or TRBV12-4, with 9 nucleotides matching TRBD2. The CDR3 extends over 16 amino acids. The CDR3 region is CASSSPGLALTAELFF. The CDR3, as DNA: TGTGCCAGCAGTTCCCCAGGACTAGCGCTCACCGCGGAGCTGTTTTTT.

This clonotype was seen a handful of times. The chain has TRBV5-1 and TRBJ2-1; perhaps TRBD2 as D (6 bases). With 4 bases removed from V and 8 bases from J, the gap between germline ends came to 25 bases. Germline V gives CDR1 SGHRS, CDR2 YFSETQ. CDR3 length: 17 amino acids. The CDR3 here is CASSPTGERTQVDEQFF. In DNA form, the CDR3 reads TGCGCCAGCAGCCCCACGGGGGAGCGGACCCAGGTCGATGAGCAGTTCTTC.

This clonotype occurred a few times. The genes are TRBV6-5 and TRBJ2-3; D gene ambiguous. Germline CDR1 is MNHEY and CDR2 is SVGAGI. V lost 0 bases, J lost 6 bases, and 7 bases lay in between. There are 13 residues in the CDR3. The CDR3 spells CASSYSLSDTQYF. The CDR3 coding sequence is TGTGCCAGCAGTTACTCCCTCTCTGATACGCAGTATTTT.